This TCR beta chain is drawn from a study of Ad26.COV2.S vaccination and SARS-CoV-2 variants. Study overall: Once, or twice with 56 days between doses, Ad26.COV2.S was given intramuscularly.

Treatment: 19 received Ad26.COV2.S at low or high dose, single or two shots; roughly 5 received placebo; per-sample allocation not given. Day 63 after the first injection of vaccine or placebo was the sampling time. Donation was by an adult aged 18-55 years who was in Boston. Clones were sequenced by immunoSEQ multiplex PCR, and TCRdb holds only the in-frame ones, with some missing. The data contain about 330,000 clones, roughly 90% of them singletons. The CDR3 extends over 15 amino acids. In germline, CDR1 is LGHNA, CDR2 YSLEER. Trimming cost V 4 bases and J 5 bases, with 15 bases left between them. Study results and limitations: Following vaccination, spike-specific CD8+ and CD4+ T cell responses reportedly exhibited substantial breadth. Recipients of vaccine and of placebo showed similar breadth of their non-spike TCR repertoires.

Worth noting for this clone: What it binds is not known.

Sequenced here: peripheral blood, sampled in a trial of Ad26.COV2.S vaccine versus placebo. This chain connects TRBV4-3 to TRBJ1-5; D is unresolved. This TCR derives from a person aged 18-60 years who received the Ad26.COV2.S COVID-19 vaccine or a placebo. The CDR3 DNA follows: TGCGCCAGCAGCCCCGACGGGAGGGAAGATCAGCCCCAGCATTTT. This sequence encodes CASSPDGREDQPQHF.